These 26 T cell receptor beta chains originate from one sample sequenced in a study of T-cell memory formation after mild COVID-19. MiXCR, run by TCRdb on the 5' RACE reads, gives a single entry per CDR3 protein. The table records 350,000 to 450,000 distinct CDR3 sequences, around 27% of them present only once. The material sequenced was PBMCs or a T cell subset sorted from them (not recorded which). Source of these receptors: an adult woman who had mild COVID-19 (a few samples of this study predate the infection). Cell type and time point are not known.

The J gene is TRBJ2-1, the V gene TRBV24-1, with TRBD2 matching 9 bases. The CDR3 sequence is 17 residues long. From germline, CDR1 is KGHDR and CDR2 SFDVKD. The trim removed 4 bases at V and 4 bases at J, leaving 10 bases unmatched. The CDR3 nucleotides read TGTGCCACCAGTGACCCCAGTTTGGGACTAGCATACAATGAGCAGTTCTTC. It codes for CATSDPSLGLAYNEQFF.

This clonotype was observed a few times. The rearrangement links TRBV4-1 to TRBJ2-1, with 11 bases matching TRBD2. The V segment lost 3 bases and the J segment 10 bases; nucleotides outside the gene matches: 8. Germline assignment: CDR1 MGHRA and CDR2 YSYEKL. The CDR3 is 15 residues long. As DNA, the CDR3 is TGCGCCAGCAGCCAGATAGCGGGGGGGCCTGTGGAGCAGTTCTTC. This codes for CASSQIAGGPVEQFF.

Only a few counts were recorded for this clonotype. CDR3 sequence (DNA): TGCGCCAGCAGCCGCGGACAGGCAGATACGCAGTATTTT. Translating it yields CASSRGQADTQYF. J is TRBJ2-3 and V is TRBV4-3; 7 bases are shared with TRBD1. Losses at the gene ends were 4 bases for V and 4 bases for J; bases not matched to a gene: 2. Looked up from germline, CDR1 is LGHNA and CDR2 is YSLEER. The CDR3 has 13 residues.

The rearrangement links TRBV9 to TRBJ1-1; 9 positions match TRBD1. J lost 6 bases, V lost 3 bases, and 6 bases had no gene match. Germline CDR1 SGDLS, CDR2 YYNGEE. The CDR3 has 14 amino acids. In DNA form, the CDR3 reads TGTGCCAGCAGCGCCCGGGACAGGGTGGCTGAAGCTTTCTTT. Amino acid sequence: CASSARDRVAEAFF.

The CDR3 nucleotides are TGTGCCAGCAGCTTAGGGCTAGCGGGGGTTGCCAAAAACATTCAGTACTTC. Translating gives CASSLGLAGVAKNIQYF. V gene TRBV7-2 combines with J gene TRBJ2-4; 10 nucleotides agree with TRBD2. The CDR3 has 17 residues. Germline trimming cut 1 base from V and 1 base from J; bases unmatched to any gene: 4. Germline-derived CDR1 and CDR2 are SGHTA and FQGNSA.

CDR3 nucleotides: TGTGCCATCCGGGGGGCCTACGAGCAGTACTTC. Residues: CAIRGAYEQYF. V gene TRBV10-3 combines with J gene TRBJ2-7; TRBD2 matches at 7 bases. The V and J ends lost 8 bases and 2 bases, in that order; junction bases with no gene match: 0. The V gene's germline CDR1 is ENHRY and CDR2 SYGVKD. This CDR3 contains 11 residues.

This chain joins TRBV2 and TRBJ2-1; D is possibly TRBD1 (6 bases). Germline lookup yields CDR1 SNHLY and CDR2 FYNNEI. Deletions cut 7 bases from V and 10 bases from J, with 14 bases between. The CDR3 contains 12 residues. In nucleotides, the CDR3 is TGTGCCAGCAAGAGACAGGAAGACGAGCAGTTCTTC. Translation: CASKRQEDEQFF.

This chain links TRBV20-1 with TRBJ2-3; 8 bases are a match to TRBD1. Losses at the gene ends were 6 bases for V and 3 bases for J; bases not matched to a gene: 8. Germline V gene sequence: CDR1 DFQATT, CDR2 SNEGSKA (reference sequence). The CDR3 extends over 14 amino acids. The CDR3: CSASHRGVTDTQYF. The CDR3 bases are TGCAGTGCAAGCCACAGGGGGGTGACAGATACGCAGTATTTT.

This clonotype was counted a few times. This chain links TRBV12-3 or TRBV12-4 with TRBJ2-3; a possible D gene is TRBD1 (6 bases). The germline V and J ends were trimmed by 5 bases and 4 bases, with 10 bases remaining between them. This CDR3 comprises 13 residues. The CDR3 here is CASSQGRADTQYF. The CDR3 coding sequence is TGTGCCAGCAGTCAGGGGCGCGCAGATACGCAGTATTTT.

V and J are TRBV6-6 and TRBJ1-2; D unclear. Per germline, CDR1 MNHNY and CDR2 SVGAGI (reference sequence). The ends were cut back, 6 bases at V and 7 bases at J, with 15 bases in the middle. The CDR3 loop spans 13 amino acids. DNA of the CDR3: TGTGCCAGCAGCCCCGCAAAGGGATCTGGCTACACCTTC. It codes for CASSPAKGSGYTF.

This clonotype has just a few counts. V gene TRBV4-2 combines with J gene TRBJ2-1; D unclear. CDR3 length equals 20 residues. Germline V lookup: CDR1 LGHNA, CDR2 YNFKEQ. V dropped 0 bases and J dropped 3 bases, with 24 bases sitting between them. The CDR3 spells CASSQDRNEAAQMVYNEQFF. CDR3 DNA sequence: TGTGCCAGCAGCCAAGATCGAAATGAGGCGGCACAAATGGTCTACAATGAGCAGTTCTTC.

The CDR3 region has the DNA TGCAGTGCACACCTGGCCTACGAGCAGTACTTC. Its protein product is CSAHLAYEQYF. The chain employs TRBV20-1 and TRBJ2-7; D not certain. Germline assignment: CDR1 DFQATT and CDR2 SNEGSKA (reference sequence). V was trimmed by 6 bases and J by 2 bases, leaving 8 bases between them. The CDR3 length is 11 residues.

This chain uses TRBV4-3 with TRBJ2-7; weak D call: TRBD1 (5 bases). V lost 5 bases and J lost 0, with 11 bases in between. Germline V CDR1 and CDR2: LGHNA, YSLEER. The CDR3 totals 14 residues. The CDR3 nucleotides read TGCGCCAGCAGCGAAGGAACAGGCTCCTACGAGCAGTACTTC. Its translation: CASSEGTGSYEQYF.

This clonotype was found a few times. The CDR3 nucleotides are TGTGCCAGCAGCTACTGGGGACAGCCGCCATCAAATACTGAAGCTTTCTTT. Protein sequence: CASSYWGQPPSNTEAFF. The chain is built from TRBV7-9 and TRBJ1-1, with 7 bases identical to TRBD1. V dropped 4 bases and J dropped 5; count of bases not matched to a gene: 16. The CDR3 contains 17 residues. CDR1 and CDR2 from the germline V gene are SEHNR and FQNEAQ (reference sequence).

A few counts support this clonotype. The gene calls are TRBV7-2 and TRBJ2-1, with 11 bases that match TRBD2. Per germline, CDR1 SGHTA and CDR2 FQGNSA. The CDR3 is 15 amino acids. V was clipped by 2 bases and J by 9 bases; unmatched bases: 6. DNA of the CDR3: TGTGCCAGCAGCTTACTTCTAGCGGGAGGTAGTGAGCAGTTCTTC. Its translation is CASSLLLAGGSEQFF. Using reference TRBV7-2 and TRBJ2-1 for the parts outside the CDR3, the full variable domain is GAGVSQSPSNKVTEKGKDVELRCDPISGHTALYWYRQSLGQGLEFLIYFQGNSAPDKSGLPSDRFSAERTGGSVSTLTIQRTQQEDSAVYLCASSLLLAGGSEQFFGPGTRLTVL.

This clonotype has just a few counts. The chain links TRBV6-2 or TRBV6-3 to TRBJ2-2, with 7 nucleotides matching TRBD2. Germline-derived CDR1 and CDR2 are MNHEY and SVGEGT. The CDR3 is made up of 16 amino acids. Unmatched junction bases numbered 6, after V lost 5 bases and J lost 0 bases. The CDR3 region is CASSGHLAANTGELFF. The CDR3 DNA follows: TGTGCCAGCAGTGGCCACCTAGCGGCGAACACCGGGGAGCTGTTTTTT.

This clonotype was seen a few times. This sequence joins TRBV27 and TRBJ2-1, with 8 bases lining up with TRBD1. In germline, CDR1 is MNHEY, CDR2 SMNVEV (reference sequence). The V gene end was trimmed by 8 bases and the J gene end by 6 bases; junction bases not matched to a gene: 3. The CDR3 covers 12 residues. CDR3 DNA sequence: TGTGCCAGCCGGACAGGGTTCAATGAGCAGTTCTTC. Translating it yields CASRTGFNEQFF.

This chain connects TRBV24-1 to TRBJ2-7; perhaps D is TRBD1 or TRBD2 (6 bases each). CDR3 length: 15 amino acids. The germline V gene encodes CDR1 KGHDR and CDR2 SFDVKD. The ends were cut back, 4 bases at V and 5 bases at J, with 17 bases in the middle. CDR3 loop: CATSDQMGGRNEQYF. The CDR3, as DNA: TGTGCCACCAGTGACCAGATGGGGGGCAGGAACGAGCAGTACTTC.

CDR3 loop: CASSFMPGASYEQYF. The CDR3 DNA sequence: TGCGCCAGCAGCTTCATGCCAGGGGCGTCCTACGAGCAGTACTTC. V gene TRBV5-1 combines with J gene TRBJ2-7; possibly TRBD1 for D (6 bases). Germline V gene lookup returns CDR1 SGHRS and CDR2 YFSETQ. The CDR3 contains 15 residues. V was pared by 2 bases and J by 1 base, with 13 bases between.

There are a few counts of this clonotype. The chain is built from TRBV7-9 and TRBJ1-2, with 7 bases aligning to TRBD1. After removal of 3 bases from V and 7 bases from J, the junction contained 5 bases not matched to a gene. The CDR3 covers 13 residues. CDR1 is SEHNR, CDR2 FQNEAQ, per germline (reference sequence). CDR3 nucleotide sequence: TGTGCCAGCAGCTTGGACAGGCAAGCTGGCTACACCTTC. Translated: CASSLDRQAGYTF.

The V and J genes are TRBV5-1 and TRBJ2-2; 7 bases agree with TRBD2. The germline V gene encodes CDR1 SGHRS and CDR2 YFSETQ. Unmatched junction bases numbered 10, after V lost 0 bases and J lost 2 bases. This CDR3 is built from 18 residues. The CDR3 here is CASSLVASGGYNTGELFF. Written as DNA, the CDR3 is TGCGCCAGCAGCTTGGTGGCTAGCGGTGGTTATAACACCGGGGAGCTGTTTTTT. The full variable domain, with the rest looked up from reference TRBV5-1 and TRBJ2-2, is KAGVTQTPRYLIKTRGQQVTLSCSPISGHRSVSWYQQTPGQGLQFLFEYFSETQRNKGNFPGRFSGRQFSNSRSEMNVSTLELGDSALYLCASSLVASGGYNTGELFFGEGSRLTVL.

This clonotype was found a few times. This chain links TRBV6-2 or TRBV6-3 with TRBJ2-7; the D gene is possibly TRBD2 (6 bases). This CDR3 comprises 20 residues. Trimming stripped 0 bases from V and 0 bases from J, with 24 bases between. Germline V gives CDR1 MNHEY, CDR2 SVGEGT. DNA of the CDR3: TGTGCCAGCAGTTACTCGCGAAGCCACCATCTAGCGACAAGCTCCTACGAGCAGTACTTC. Translating gives CASSYSRSHHLATSSYEQYF.

The rearrangement joins TRBV12-3 or TRBV12-4 to TRBJ2-7; 12 bases are shared with TRBD1. CDR3 size: 16 residues. V was pared by 6 bases and J by 7 bases, with 13 bases of the junction left unmatched. This CDR3 reads CASSPSTGTGGREQYF. CDR3 sequence (DNA): TGTGCCAGCAGCCCCTCAACCGGGACAGGGGGCAGGGAGCAGTACTTC.

The chain recombines TRBV4-3 with TRBJ2-7; perhaps TRBD1 as D (5 bases). The CDR3 spans 16 residues. Trimming cost V 1 base and J 3 bases, with 16 bases left between them. Germline CDR1 LGHNA, CDR2 YSLEER. DNA of the CDR3: TGCGCCAGCAGCCAAGTTTACCAGGGTCAATACTACGAGCAGTACTTC. As protein: CASSQVYQGQYYEQYF.

The rearrangement uses TRBV12-3 or TRBV12-4 and TRBJ2-1; D is uncertain. The CDR3 totals 13 residues. V was trimmed by 7 bases and J by 5 bases, leaving 12 bases between them. The CDR3 coding sequence is TGTGCCAGCATCTTGCGACCAGACAATGAGCAGTTCTTC. As protein: CASILRPDNEQFF.

This clonotype has just a few counts. The J gene is TRBJ2-7, the V gene TRBV11-2, with unresolved D. Between the trimmed V and J ends, which lost 5 bases and 3 bases, there was a span of 11 bases. This CDR3 spans 13 amino acids. CDR1 is SGHAT and CDR2 is FQNNGV in the germline V gene. The CDR3 here is CASSPSTLYEQYF. Here the CDR3 DNA reads TGTGCCAGCAGCCCTTCGACACTCTACGAGCAGTACTTC. The whole variable domain, filled in from reference TRBV11-2 and TRBJ2-7, reads EAGVAQSPRYKIIEKRQSVAFWCNPISGHATLYWYQQILGQGPKLLIQFQNNGVVDDSQLPKDRFSAERLKGVDSTLKIQPAKLEDSAVYLCASSPSTLYEQYFGPGTRLTVT.